The clone carrying this TCR beta chain was detected only a few times. Its antigen is still unknown. These data belong to a study of T cell repertoires in cytomegalovirus infection. Study findings and constraints: HLA-C-restricted CMV clonotypes gave the most frequent clonotype in two of eight donors. Identification of carriers of CMV plus the relevant HLA was achieved through cumulative public TCR beta family frequency.

TCRdb recomputed calls from the reads with MiXCR, one row per CDR3 protein. The sample contains about 400,000 distinct CDR3 sequences, roughly 20% of which appear only once. The CDR3 covers 15 residues. Deletions cut 3 bases from V and 5 bases from J, with 15 bases between. Per germline, CDR1 SGHDT and CDR2 YYEEEE. This receptor was identified in a human donor in good health (CMV status not recorded). Some clones in this sample may be carry-over from other donors' samples. The J gene is TRBJ2-1, the V gene TRBV5-6; weak D call: TRBD2 (6 bases). The sequenced sample consisted of PBMCs. As DNA, the CDR3 is TGTGCCAGCAGCTCGTCCCGGGACTTTAACAATGAGCAGTTCTTC. Translating gives CASSSSRDFNNEQFF.